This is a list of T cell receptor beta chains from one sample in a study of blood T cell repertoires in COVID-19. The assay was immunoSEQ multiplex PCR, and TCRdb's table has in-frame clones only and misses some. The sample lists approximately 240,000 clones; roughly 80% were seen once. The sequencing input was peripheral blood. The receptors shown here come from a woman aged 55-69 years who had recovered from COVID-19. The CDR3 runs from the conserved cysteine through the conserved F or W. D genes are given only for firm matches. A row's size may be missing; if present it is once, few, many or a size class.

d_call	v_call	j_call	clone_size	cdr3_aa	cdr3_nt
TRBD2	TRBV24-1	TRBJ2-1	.	CATSDSLAGSYNEQFF	TGTGCCACCAGTGATTCACTAGCGGGTTCTTACAATGAGCAGTTCTTC
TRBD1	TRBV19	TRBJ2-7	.	CASSKKRDRGSYEQYF	TGTGCCAGTAGTAAGAAGCGGGACAGGGGATCCTACGAGCAGTACTTC
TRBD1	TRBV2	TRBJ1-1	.	CASGYGQGAGAFF	TGTGCCAGCGGGTATGGACAGGGGGCCGGGGCTTTCTTT
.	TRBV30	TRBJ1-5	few	CAWSVRGSQHF	TGTGCCTGGAGTGTACGAGGGTCCCAGCATTTT
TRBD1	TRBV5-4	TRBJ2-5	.	CASSPDRGRETQYF	TGTGCCAGCAGCCCGGACAGGGGGCGAGAGACCCAGTACTTC
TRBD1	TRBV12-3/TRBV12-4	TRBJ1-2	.	CASSLSGQDYTF	TGTGCCAGCAGTTTATCGGGACAGGACTACACCTTC
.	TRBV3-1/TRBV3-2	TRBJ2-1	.	CASSRRQAEQFF	TGTGCCAGCAGCCGGAGACAGGCTGAGCAGTTCTTC
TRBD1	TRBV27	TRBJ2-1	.	CASSPGTGINNEQFF	TGTGCCAGCAGTCCGGGGACAGGGATAAACAATGAGCAGTTCTTC
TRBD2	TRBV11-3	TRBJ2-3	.	CASSSGLGSQYF	TGTGCCAGCAGCTCCGGACTAGGCTCGCAGTATTTT
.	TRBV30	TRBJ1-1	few	CAWSPWTENTEAFF	TGTGCCTGGAGTCCTTGGACAGAGAACACTGAAGCTTTCTTT
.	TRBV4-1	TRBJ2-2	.	CASSLTGRELFF	TGCGCCAGCAGCCTAACAGGGAGGGAGCTGTTTTTT
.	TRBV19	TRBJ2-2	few	CASSIEGDTGELFF	TGTGCCAGTAGTATAGAAGGGGACACCGGGGAGCTGTTTTTT
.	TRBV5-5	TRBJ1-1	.	CASSFNRETEAFF	TGTGCCAGCAGTTTTAACAGGGAAACTGAAGCTTTCTTT
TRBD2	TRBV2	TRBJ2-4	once	CAYGGSGLAKNIQYF	TGTGCCTACGGGGGGTCGGGACTAGCCAAAAACATTCAGTACTTC
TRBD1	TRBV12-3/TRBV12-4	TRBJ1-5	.	CASSVDRGQPQHF	TGTGCCAGCAGTGTGGACAGGGGACAGCCCCAGCATTTT
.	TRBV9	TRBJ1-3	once	CASSVGAQVSGNTIYF	TGTGCCAGCAGCGTTGGGGCCCAAGTATCTGGAAACACCATATATTTT
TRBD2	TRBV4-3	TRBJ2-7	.	CASSQQTSGGLSSYEQYF	TGCGCCAGCAGCCAGCAGACTAGCGGGGGATTATCTTCCTACGAGCAGTACTTC
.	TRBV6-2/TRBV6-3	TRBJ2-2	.	CASSYSLANTGELFF	TGTGCCAGCAGTTACTCTCTAGCGAACACCGGGGAGCTGTTTTTT
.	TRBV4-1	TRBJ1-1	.	CASSPRERATEAFF	TGCGCCAGCAGCCCCCGTGAGAGGGCCACTGAAGCTTTCTTT
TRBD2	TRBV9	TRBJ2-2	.	CASSVGLAIGGELFF	TGTGCCAGCAGCGTTGGACTAGCGATCGGCGGGGAGCTGTTTTTT
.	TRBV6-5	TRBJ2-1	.	CASSLYNEQFF	TGTGCCAGCAGTCTATACAATGAGCAGTTCTTC
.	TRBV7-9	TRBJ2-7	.	CASSPGKYEQYF	TGTGCCAGCAGCCCGGGGAAATACGAGCAGTACTTC
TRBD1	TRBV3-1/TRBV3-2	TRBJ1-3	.	CASRQEGTGAAGNTIYF	TGTGCCAGCAGACAAGAGGGGACAGGGGCGGCGGGAAACACCATATATTTT
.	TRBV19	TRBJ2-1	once	CASSITLRGEQFF	TGTGCCAGTAGTATTACTCTTCGGGGTGAGCAGTTCTTC
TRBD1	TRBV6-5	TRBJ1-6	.	CASSYSDRDYNSPLHF	TGTGCCAGCAGTTACTCCGACAGGGATTATAATTCACCCCTCCACTTT
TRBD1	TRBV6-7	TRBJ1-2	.	CASSYSKGDRAALTF	TGTGCCAGCAGTTACTCAAAGGGGGACAGGGCCGCTCTCACCTTC
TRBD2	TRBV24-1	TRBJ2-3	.	CATSDSGGRPPDTQYF	TGTGCCACCAGTGATTCGGGGGGACGACCTCCAGATACGCAGTATTTT
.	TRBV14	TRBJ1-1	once	CASSQGPEAFF	TGTGCCAGCAGCCAAGGGCCTGAAGCTTTCTTT
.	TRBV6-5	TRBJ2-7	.	CASSYSTGVYEQYF	TGTGCCAGCAGTTACTCGACGGGGGTATACGAGCAGTACTTC
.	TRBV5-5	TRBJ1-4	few	CASRQRTAVNEKLFF	TGTGCCAGCAGACAGAGGACAGCTGTCAATGAAAAACTGTTTTTT
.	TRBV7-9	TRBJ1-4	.	CASSLEQGGREKLFF	TGTGCCAGCAGCTTAGAACAGGGCGGAAGGGAAAAACTGTTTTTT
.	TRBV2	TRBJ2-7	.	CASRPRQDPYEQYF	TGTGCCAGCAGACCAAGACAGGACCCCTACGAGCAGTACTTC
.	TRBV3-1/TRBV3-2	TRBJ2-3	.	CASSDYGGPSRGQYF	TGTGCCAGCAGCGATTACGGGGGGCCGTCGAGGGGGCAGTATTTT
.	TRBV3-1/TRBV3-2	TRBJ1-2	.	CASSHSEQGWGYTF	TGTGCCAGCAGCCATAGCGAACAGGGCTGGGGCTACACCTTC
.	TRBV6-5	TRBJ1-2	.	CASRIDRRTYGYTF	TGTGCCAGCCGGATAGACAGGCGGACCTATGGCTACACCTTC
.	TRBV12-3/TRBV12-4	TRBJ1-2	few	CASSLRGNGYTF	TGTGCCAGCAGTTTAAGAGGAAATGGCTACACCTTC
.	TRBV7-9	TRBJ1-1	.	CASSLVSDTEAFF	TGTGCCAGCAGCTTAGTGAGTGACACTGAAGCTTTCTTT
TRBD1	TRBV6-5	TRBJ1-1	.	CASGDRGAAFF	TGTGCCAGCGGGGACAGGGGGGCTGCTTTCTTT
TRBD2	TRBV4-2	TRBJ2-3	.	CASSQEVPRGGTDTQYF	TGTGCCAGCAGCCAAGAAGTTCCGCGGGGGGGCACAGATACGCAGTATTTT
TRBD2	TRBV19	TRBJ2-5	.	CASSIGLAGGFQETQYF	TGTGCCAGTAGTATAGGTCTCGCGGGGGGCTTTCAAGAGACCCAGTACTTC
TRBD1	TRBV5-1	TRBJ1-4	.	CASSPGQGATNEKLFF	TGCGCCAGCAGCCCCGGACAGGGGGCAACTAATGAAAAACTGTTTTTT
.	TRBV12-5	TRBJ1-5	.	CASGPEGSNQPQHF	TGTGCTAGTGGTCCCGAGGGCAGCAATCAGCCCCAGCATTTT
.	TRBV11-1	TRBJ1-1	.	CASRPDSGPEAFF	TGTGCCAGCAGGCCTGACAGTGGCCCTGAAGCTTTCTTT
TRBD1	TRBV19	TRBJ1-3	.	CASFPGTAMTSGNTIYF	TGTGCCAGTTTCCCGGGGACAGCGATGACCTCTGGAAACACCATATATTTT
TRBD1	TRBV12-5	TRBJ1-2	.	CASGLRAGGLLGGYTF	TGTGCTAGTGGTTTGAGGGCAGGGGGCCTATTAGGAGGCTACACCTTC
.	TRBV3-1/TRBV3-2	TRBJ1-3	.	CASSQVPRGNTIYF	TGTGCCAGCAGCCAAGTACCCAGAGGAAACACCATATATTTT
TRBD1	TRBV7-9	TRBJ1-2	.	CASSGLSRDSLWGTF	TGTGCCAGCAGCGGACTCTCCCGGGACAGCTTATGGGGCACCTTC
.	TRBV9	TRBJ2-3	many	CASTGGDTQYF	TGTGCCAGCACCGGCGGAGATACGCAGTATTTT
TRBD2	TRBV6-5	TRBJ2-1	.	CASSWTSGSYNEQFF	TGTGCCAGCAGTTGGACTAGCGGGTCCTACAATGAGCAGTTCTTC
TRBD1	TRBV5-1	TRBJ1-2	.	CASSLAGGRVYGYTF	TGCGCCAGCAGCTTGGCAGGGGGGCGCGTCTATGGCTACACCTTC
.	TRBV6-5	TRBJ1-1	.	CASSYSDEGGTEAFF	TGTGCCAGCAGTTACTCGGACGAGGGTGGAACTGAAGCTTTCTTT
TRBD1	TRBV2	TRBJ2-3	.	CASSDRGGADTQYF	TGTGCCAGCAGCGACAGGGGGGGAGCAGATACGCAGTATTTT
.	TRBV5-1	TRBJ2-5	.	CASRLGPQGETQYF	TGCGCCAGCAGACTGGGTCCCCAGGGGGAGACCCAGTACTTC
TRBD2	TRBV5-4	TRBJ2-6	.	CASSFGGVGGANVLTF	TGTGCCAGCAGCTTTGGGGGGGTAGGTGGGGCCAACGTCCTGACTTTC
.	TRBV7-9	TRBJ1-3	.	CASSQVISGNTIYF	TGTGCCAGCAGTCAGGTGATCTCTGGAAACACCATATATTTT
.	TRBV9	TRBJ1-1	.	CASSVTVYTEAFF	TGTGCCAGCAGCGTAACGGTGTACACTGAAGCTTTCTTT